These 18 T cell receptor beta chains were all obtained from the same sample, sequenced in a study of T cells after yellow fever vaccination. TCRdb itself ran the 5' RACE reads through MiXCR, one entry per CDR3 protein. Among around 68,000 distinct CDR3 sequences listed, around 7.9% were seen once. The sequenced sample was CD8+ T cells sorted from PBMCs, obtained 10 days after the first yellow fever vaccination. The receptors here all came from a man aged 18 to 29 who received the YFV17D yellow fever vaccine.

In its sample, this clonotype was seen a few times. This chain uses TRBV12-3 or TRBV12-4 with TRBJ1-5; D not resolved. V gave up 3 bases and J gave up 6 bases, with 12 bases separating them. The CDR3 runs 14 residues. CDR3 DNA sequence: TGTGCCAGCAGTTTTGGGGAGAGCGGTCAGCCCCAGCATTTT. The encoded protein is CASSFGESGQPQHF.

Regarding this clonotype: A much larger clonotype is one base distant, so this may be a read error. The rearrangement uses TRBV4-3 and TRBJ2-7; 7 bases fit TRBD1. Trimming at V came to 4 bases and at J to 2 bases, leaving 5 bases not matched to a gene. The CDR3 totals 14 residues. Per the germline V gene, CDR1 is LGHNA and CDR2 is YSLEER. This chain's CDR3 is CASSRYQGAYEQYF. CDR3 coding DNA: TGCGCCAGCAGCCGATATCAGGGGGCCTACGAGCAGTACTTC.

This clonotype appeared a few times. This rearrangement joins TRBV7-9 to TRBJ1-5, with 9 bases that match TRBD1. The V segment lost 6 bases and the J segment 6 bases; nucleotides outside the gene matches: 9. Germline CDR1 reads SEHNR; CDR2 reads FQNEAQ (reference sequence). This CDR3 has 15 amino acids. CDR3 sequence: CASSSTGTGIQPQHF. The DNA of the CDR3 is TGTGCCAGCAGTTCAACCGGGACAGGGATTCAGCCCCAGCATTTT.

This clonotype is classed as medium-sized. The chain recombines TRBV15 with TRBJ1-5; the D is unclear. The V end was cut by 0 bases, the J end by 3 bases, with 15 bases between. Germline loops: CDR1 LNHNV, CDR2 YYDKDF (reference sequence). This CDR3 spans 17 amino acids. This CDR3 reads CATSREWAVPFNQPQHF. The DNA of the CDR3 is TGTGCCACCAGCAGAGAATGGGCCGTTCCGTTCAATCAGCCCCAGCATTTT.

The chain links TRBV11-2 to TRBJ2-1; 8 nucleotides agree with TRBD1. CDR1 and CDR2 (germline): SGHAT, FQNNGV. V was pared by 6 bases and J by 6 bases, with 4 bases of the junction left unmatched. The CDR3 runs to 13 residues. The CDR3, as DNA: TGTGCCAGCAGGCCCACAGGGGGCAATGAGCAGTTCTTC. Translation: CASRPTGGNEQFF.

In its sample, this clonotype was seen a few times. The chain employs TRBV6-6 and TRBJ1-1; 8 nucleotides line up with TRBD1. The CDR3 is 12 residues long. The J segment lost 8 bases and the V segment lost 5 bases, leaving 4 bases of the junction unmatched. Germline V gene data show CDR1 as MNHNY and CDR2 as SVGAGI (reference sequence). The CDR3 DNA reads as TGTGCCAGCAGTCCGACAGGGGTCGAAGCTTTCTTT. Translation gives CASSPTGVEAFF.

There are a few counts of this clonotype. The chain employs TRBV11-2 and TRBJ2-1; no clear D gene. CDR1 SGHAT and CDR2 FQNNGV come from the germline V gene. V was clipped by 5 bases and J by 4 bases, with 21 bases between them. This CDR3 has 17 amino acids. DNA of the CDR3: TGTGCCAGCAGCCCCTCCTCAGCTACCCCCTCATACAATGAGCAGTTCTTC. Translation: CASSPSSATPSYNEQFF.

This chain joins TRBV4-3 and TRBJ2-3; no clear D. The CDR3 extends over 17 amino acids. Germline CDR1 reads LGHNA; CDR2 reads YSLEER. V was clipped by 0 bases and J by 0 bases, with 13 bases between them. The CDR3 DNA is TGCGCCAGCAGCCAAGAAGGATCCGGTTTTAGCACAGATACGCAGTATTTT. The encoded protein is CASSQEGSGFSTDTQYF.

The gene calls are TRBV27 and TRBJ2-5; a weak D match, TRBD2 (7 bases). This CDR3 is built from 15 residues. Per the germline V gene, CDR1 is MNHEY and CDR2 is SMNVEV (reference sequence). The V and J ends lost 3 bases and 5 bases respectively, with 16 bases between them. The CDR3 is CASSFGGGAAETQYF. DNA for the CDR3: TGTGCCAGCAGTTTCGGTGGGGGGGCGGCGGAGACCCAGTACTTC.

The chain links TRBV7-9 to TRBJ1-4; the match to TRBD1 covers 7 bases. The CDR3 extends over 15 amino acids. The V gene's germline CDR1 is SEHNR and CDR2 FQNEAQ (reference sequence). V gave up 5 bases and J gave up 2 bases; unmatched junction bases: 5. The CDR3 region has the DNA TGTGCCAGCAGCGGGGACAGCTATACTAATGAAAAACTGTTTTTT. It codes for CASSGDSYTNEKLFF.

As regards this clonotype: A much larger clone is a single base away; this may be a read error. The chain couples TRBV9 to TRBJ2-1, with 16 bases lining up with TRBD2. The trim removed 5 bases at V and 4 bases at J, leaving 6 bases unmatched. The CDR3 totals 17 residues. Germline CDR1 is SGDLS and CDR2 is YYNGEE. The CDR3, as DNA: TGTGCCAGCAGAGTGGGACTAGCGGGGGGGCCTTACAATGAGCAGTTCTTC. Residues: CASRVGLAGGPYNEQFF.

Ten or more counts support this clonotype. The J gene is TRBJ2-1, the V gene TRBV21-1. TRBV21-1 counts as a pseudogene. This CDR3 is built from 17 residues. CDR3 DNA sequence: TGTGCCAGCAGCAAAGTGTGGGAAAGTTGCTCCTACAATGAGCAGTTCTTC. This translates into CASSKVWESCSYNEQFF.

This clonotype was observed at least ten times. J is TRBJ1-2 and V is TRBV5-6, with 7 nucleotides matching TRBD1. The V gene's germline CDR1 is SGHDT and CDR2 YYEEEE. This CDR3 contains 14 residues. V was clipped by 4 bases and J by 6 bases; unmatched bases: 9. For the CDR3, the DNA is TGTGCCAGCAGCCACAGACAGGGACCGGATGGCTACACCTTC. This codes for CASSHRQGPDGYTF.

This clonotype was counted ten times or more. This sequence joins TRBV4-1 and TRBJ1-6; possible D gene TRBD1, 5 bases. Between the trimmed V and J ends, which lost 2 bases and 10 bases, there was a span of 18 bases. The CDR3 runs 16 residues. Per the germline V gene, CDR1 is MGHRA and CDR2 is YSYEKL. CDR3 loop: CASSQKGRDRRSPLHF. The CDR3 DNA reads as TGCGCCAGCAGCCAAAAGGGCAGGGATCGCCGCTCACCCCTCCACTTT.

A remark on this clonotype: A much larger clone differs from this one at a single base, so this may be a read error. The chain links TRBV6-5 to TRBJ1-1; the D gene is possibly TRBD1 (5 bases). The V and J ends lost 4 bases and 3 bases respectively, with 21 bases between them. The CDR3 is made up of 17 amino acids. CDR1 is MNHEY and CDR2 is SVGAGI in the germline V gene. CDR3 sequence (DNA): TGTGCCAGCAGTTGCTCGAGTAGTACGTCGGGGGACACTGAAGCTTTCTTT. It codes for CASSCSSSTSGDTEAFF.

This clonotype was observed a handful of times. The gene calls are TRBV29-1 and TRBJ1-2; maybe TRBD1 (6 bases). This CDR3 contains 19 residues. Between the trimmed V and J ends, which lost 1 base and 8 bases, there was a span of 32 bases. Germline assignment: CDR1 SQVTM and CDR2 ANQGSEA. The CDR3 region is CSVEASPGQKLTMYSGYTF. The CDR3 nucleotides are TGCAGCGTTGAAGCATCACCGGGACAAAAACTTACTATGTATTCCGGCTACACCTTC.

At least ten counts were recorded for this clonotype. The chain links TRBV5-6 to TRBJ2-3; 7 bases are a match to TRBD2. J gave up 5 bases and V 9 bases, and 12 bases lay outside the gene matches. The CDR3 totals 14 residues. Germline lookup yields CDR1 SGHDT and CDR2 YYEEEE. For the CDR3, the DNA is TGTGCCACCGTCGTCAGCGGGGCGGAAGATACGCAGTATTTT. Protein product: CATVVSGAEDTQYF.

This sequence joins TRBV25-1 and TRBJ1-4, with D hard to call. The CDR3 loop spans 17 amino acids. V shed 1 base and J shed 1 base, with 13 bases lying between them. In germline, CDR1 is MGHDK, CDR2 SYGVNS. The CDR3 reads CASSESPKYQTNEKLFF. CDR3 nucleotide sequence: TGTGCCAGCAGTGAATCGCCAAAATATCAAACTAATGAAAAACTGTTTTTT.